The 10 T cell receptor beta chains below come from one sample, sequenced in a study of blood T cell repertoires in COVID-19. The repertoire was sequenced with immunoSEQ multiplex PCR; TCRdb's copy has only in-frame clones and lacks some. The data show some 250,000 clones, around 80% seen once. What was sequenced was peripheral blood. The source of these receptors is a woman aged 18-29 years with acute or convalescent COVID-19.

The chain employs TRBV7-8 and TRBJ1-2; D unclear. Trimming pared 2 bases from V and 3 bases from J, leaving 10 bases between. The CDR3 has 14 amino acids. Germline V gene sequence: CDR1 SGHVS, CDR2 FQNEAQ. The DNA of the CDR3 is TGTGCCAGCAGCTTAATGCCACAGTACTATGGCTACACCTTC. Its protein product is CASSLMPQYYGYTF.

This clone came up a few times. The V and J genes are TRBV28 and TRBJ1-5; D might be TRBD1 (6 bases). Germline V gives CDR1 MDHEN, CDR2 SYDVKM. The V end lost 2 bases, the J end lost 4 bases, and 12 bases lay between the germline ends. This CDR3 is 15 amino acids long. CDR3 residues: CASSLTDSRNQPQHF. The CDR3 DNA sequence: TGTGCCAGCAGTTTAACGGACAGCCGAAATCAGCCCCAGCATTTT.

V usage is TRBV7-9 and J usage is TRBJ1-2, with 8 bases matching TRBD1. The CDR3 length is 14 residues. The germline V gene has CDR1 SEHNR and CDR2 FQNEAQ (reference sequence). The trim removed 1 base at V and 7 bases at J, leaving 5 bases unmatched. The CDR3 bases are TGTGCCAGCAGCTTAGGTCAGGGGGCGCTTGGCTACACCTTC. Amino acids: CASSLGQGALGYTF.

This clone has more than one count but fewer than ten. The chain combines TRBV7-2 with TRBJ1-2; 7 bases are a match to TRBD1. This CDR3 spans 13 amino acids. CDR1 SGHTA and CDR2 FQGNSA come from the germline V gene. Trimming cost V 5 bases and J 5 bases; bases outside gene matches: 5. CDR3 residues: CASSPGQKYGYTF. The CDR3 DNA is TGTGCCAGCAGCCCGGGACAGAAGTATGGCTACACCTTC.

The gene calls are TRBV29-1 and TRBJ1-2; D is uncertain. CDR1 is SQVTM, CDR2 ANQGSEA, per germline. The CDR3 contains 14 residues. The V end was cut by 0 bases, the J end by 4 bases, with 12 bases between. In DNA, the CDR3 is TGCAGCGTTGAAGATCGTCGGGGTAGCTATGGCTACACCTTC. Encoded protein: CSVEDRRGSYGYTF.

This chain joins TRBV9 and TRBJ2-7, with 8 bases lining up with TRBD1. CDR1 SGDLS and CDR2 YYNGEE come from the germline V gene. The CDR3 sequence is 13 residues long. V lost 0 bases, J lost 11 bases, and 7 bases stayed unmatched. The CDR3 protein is CASSVALGGQEYF. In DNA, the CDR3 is TGTGCCAGCAGCGTAGCCCTCGGGGGACAGGAGTACTTC.

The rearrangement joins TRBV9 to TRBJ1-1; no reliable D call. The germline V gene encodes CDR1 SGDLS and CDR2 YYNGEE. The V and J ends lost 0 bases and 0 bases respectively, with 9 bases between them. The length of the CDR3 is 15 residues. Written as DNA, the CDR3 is TGTGCCAGCAGCGTAGAGCCGGGGATGAACACTGAAGCTTTCTTT. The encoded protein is CASSVEPGMNTEAFF.

In nucleotides, the CDR3 is TGCGCCAGCAGCTTGACGCCTAGCGGGAGCTCAGATACGCAGTATTTT. Translated: CASSLTPSGSSDTQYF. The chain recombines TRBV5-1 with TRBJ2-3; 10 bases fit TRBD2. V shed 1 base and J 4 bases; nucleotides not matched to a gene: 6. In germline, CDR1 is SGHRS, CDR2 YFSETQ. The CDR3 has 16 amino acids.

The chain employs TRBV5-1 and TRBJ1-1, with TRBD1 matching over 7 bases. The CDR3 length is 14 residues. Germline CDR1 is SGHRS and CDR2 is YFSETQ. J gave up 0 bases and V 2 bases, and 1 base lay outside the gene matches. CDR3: CASSFGTVNTEAFF. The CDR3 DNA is TGCGCCAGCAGCTTTGGGACAGTGAACACTGAAGCTTTCTTT.

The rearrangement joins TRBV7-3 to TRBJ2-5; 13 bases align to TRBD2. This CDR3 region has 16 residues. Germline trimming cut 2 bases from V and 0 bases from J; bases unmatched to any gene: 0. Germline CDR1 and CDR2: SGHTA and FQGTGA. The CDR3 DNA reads TGTGCCAGCAGCTTAGGACTAGCGGGAGACCAAGAGACCCAGTACTTC. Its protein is CASSLGLAGDQETQYF.